These 24 T cell receptor beta chains were all obtained from the same sample, sequenced in a study of T cell responses to AZD1222 COVID-19 vaccine. Using immunoSEQ multiplex PCR, the repertoire was profiled, and TCRdb retains in-frame clones only, with some absent. The data contain more than 140,000 clones, around 90% of them singletons. Sequencing used peripheral blood, obtained on day 0 of AZD1222 vaccination. The receptors were gathered from an adult in good health.

The chain uses TRBV30 and TRBJ1-2, with a possible D match to TRBD1 (5 bases). Trimming took off 7 bases at V and 6 bases at J, with 24 bases between the two ends. CDR1 is GTSNPN and CDR2 is SVGIG in the germline V gene (reference sequence). The CDR3 runs 15 residues. The CDR3 loop is CALFTIPGPVNGYTF. In DNA, the CDR3 is TGTGCCTTATTTACTATACCGGGGCCAGTGAATGGCTACACCTTC.

The rearrangement joins TRBV11-1 to TRBJ1-3; TRBD1 is a possible D gene (5 bases). V shed 6 bases and J shed 0 bases, with 15 bases lying between them. The CDR3 length is 16 residues. From germline, CDR1 is SGHAT and CDR2 FQDESV (reference sequence). CDR3 residues: CASSSPGRNSGNTIYF. CDR3 nucleotide sequence: TGTGCCAGCAGTAGTCCGGGACGTAACTCTGGAAACACCATATATTTT.

The chain has TRBV3-1 (or the pseudogene TRBV3-2) and TRBJ2-1, with TRBD2 matching over 11 bases. The germline V gene has CDR1 LGHDT and CDR2 YNNKEL (reference sequence). The CDR3 consists of 17 residues. Trimming took 0 bases from V and 8 from J; bases not matched to a gene: 9. The CDR3 reads CASSQDRWTSGWDEQFF. The DNA of the CDR3 is TGTGCCAGCAGCCAAGATAGGTGGACTAGCGGGTGGGATGAGCAGTTCTTC.

The gene calls are TRBV7-2 and TRBJ1-2; D call uncertain. The V end was cut by 6 bases, the J end by 2 bases, with 10 bases between. CDR1 is SGHTA, CDR2 FQGNSA, per germline. The CDR3 runs 13 residues. The CDR3 is CASSHTRNYGYTF. CDR3 DNA sequence: TGTGCCAGCAGTCATACTAGAAACTATGGCTACACCTTC.

The CDR3 sequence is CASKTGTGNGYTF. In nucleotides, the CDR3 is TGTGCCAGTAAAACCGGGACAGGGAATGGCTACACCTTC. The chain combines TRBV5-6 with TRBJ1-2, with 9 bases fitting TRBD1. CDR3 size: 13 residues. The J segment lost 6 bases and the V segment lost 8 bases, leaving 8 bases of the junction unmatched. Germline CDR1 is SGHDT and CDR2 is YYEEEE.

The V call is TRBV27, the J call TRBJ2-7, with a possible D match to TRBD2 (6 bases). Germline values: CDR1 MNHEY, CDR2 SMNVEV (reference sequence). The CDR3 length is 14 residues. The V gene lost 2 bases and the J gene lost 1 base, with 9 bases spanning the gap. CDR3: CASSLGTSSYEQYF. The CDR3 bases are TGTGCCAGCAGTTTAGGGACTTCATCCTACGAGCAGTACTTC.

This chain links TRBV6-2 or TRBV6-3 with TRBJ2-5; D not resolved. The V end was cut by 6 bases, the J end by 5 bases, with 7 bases between. Germline CDR1 is MNHEY and CDR2 is SVGEGT. The length of the CDR3 is 11 residues. CDR3 nucleotides: TGTGCCAGCAGCCACGGGGAGACCCAGTACTTC. As protein: CASSHGETQYF.

In this sample, this clone turned up once. The chain is built from TRBV5-1 and TRBJ2-5, with 7 bases lining up with TRBD1. The V gene end was trimmed by 4 bases and the J gene end by 4 bases; junction bases not matched to a gene: 10. This CDR3 has 15 residues. The V gene's germline CDR1 is SGHRS and CDR2 YFSETQ. DNA for the CDR3: TGCGCCAGCAGCCACGGACAGGCCCGGGGAGAGACCCAGTACTTC. Protein product: CASSHGQARGETQYF.

V and J are TRBV7-6 and TRBJ2-1, with a weak D call TRBD2 (5 bases). Germline loops: CDR1 SGHVS, CDR2 FNYEAQ. Trimming took 1 base from V and 0 from J, leaving 10 bases between them. There are 16 residues in the CDR3. As DNA, the CDR3 is TGTGCCAGCAGCTTAGTGGGCGGGCTCTCCTACAATGAGCAGTTCTTC. Translated: CASSLVGGLSYNEQFF.

The rearrangement joins TRBV14 to TRBJ2-5, with D unclear. The CDR3 has 12 residues. Germline V CDR1 and CDR2: SGHDN, FVKESK. V was pared by 1 base and J by 5 bases, with 5 bases between. CDR3 protein: CASSQVEETQYF. DNA for the CDR3: TGTGCCAGCAGCCAAGTAGAGGAGACCCAGTACTTC.

The chain joins TRBV5-6 to TRBJ1-4, with D possibly matching TRBD1 (5 bases). The CDR3 sequence is 15 residues long. CDR1 SGHDT and CDR2 YYEEEE come from the germline V gene. Trimming removed 2 bases at V and 4 bases at J, with 12 bases between. The CDR3 region is CASSLIWQGNEKLFF. The CDR3 region has the DNA TGTGCCAGCAGCTTAATATGGCAGGGTAATGAAAAACTGTTTTTT.

The genes are TRBV5-1 and TRBJ2-3, with D perhaps matching TRBD2 (6 bases). The CDR3 length is 15 residues. V dropped 0 bases and J dropped 2 bases, with 10 bases sitting between them. The germline V gene has CDR1 SGHRS and CDR2 YFSETQ. The CDR3: CASSLVGGFTDTQYF. The CDR3 region has the DNA TGCGCCAGCAGCTTGGTGGGGGGTTTCACAGATACGCAGTATTTT.

The genes are TRBV19 and TRBJ1-2; D perhaps matches TRBD1 (6 bases). Germline CDR1 LNHDA, CDR2 SQIVND (reference sequence). The CDR3 consists of 12 residues. Trimming stripped 4 bases from V and 8 bases from J, with 11 bases between. The CDR3 DNA follows: TGTGCCAGTAGTACCACAGGGAAGGGCTACACCTTC. It translates to CASSTTGKGYTF.

This chain uses TRBV28 with TRBJ1-5; TRBD1 matches 8 bases. Per the germline V gene, CDR1 is MDHEN and CDR2 is SYDVKM. Trimming took 7 bases from V and 6 from J; bases not matched to a gene: 17. The CDR3 has 17 amino acids. CDR3 sequence (DNA): TGTGCCAGCAACTTGGGGACAGGAAGGGGGTCAGGTCAGCCCCAGCATTTT. Amino acids: CASNLGTGRGSGQPQHF.

This rearrangement joins TRBV7-2 to TRBJ2-4, with 11 bases matching TRBD2. The length of the CDR3 is 15 residues. Unmatched junction bases numbered 8, after V lost 4 bases and J lost 9 bases. Germline V gives CDR1 SGHTA, CDR2 FQGNSA. The DNA of the CDR3 is TGTGCCAGCAGCTCCCTAGCGGGAGGAGAGTTCATTCAGTACTTC. Its protein is CASSSLAGGEFIQYF.

The rearrangement links TRBV27 to TRBJ2-2; tentatively, D is TRBD1 (6 bases). The CDR3 is 15 amino acids. Germline lookup yields CDR1 MNHEY and CDR2 SMNVEV (reference sequence). V lost 6 bases and J lost 5, with 16 bases in between. Here the CDR3 DNA reads TGTGCCAGCAGACAACGGGACACCCCTACCGGGGAGCTGTTTTTT. The encoded protein is CASRQRDTPTGELFF.

This clone was seen a single time. CDR3 loop: CATNTEPQVRNTIYF. The CDR3 coding sequence is TGTGCCACTAACACAGAACCCCAGGTCAGAAACACCATATATTTT. The gene calls are TRBV28 and TRBJ1-3; D is unresolved. Trimming removed 10 bases at V and 5 bases at J, with 21 bases between. Germline lookup yields CDR1 MDHEN and CDR2 SYDVKM. CDR3 length: 15 residues.

The J gene is TRBJ2-7, the V gene TRBV20-1; unclear D gene. The CDR3 covers 10 residues. V was clipped by 6 bases and J by 7 bases, with 10 bases between them. Germline CDR1 is DFQATT and CDR2 is SNEGSKA (reference sequence). The CDR3 bases are TGCAGTGCCCCTTCAAGGGAGCAGTACTTC. This encodes CSAPSREQYF.

The genes are TRBV4-2 and TRBJ1-1; no clear D. The CDR3 is made up of 16 amino acids. Germline-derived CDR1 and CDR2 are LGHNA and YNFKEQ. V was clipped by 0 bases and J by 0 bases, with 11 bases between them. CDR3 region: CASSQELYNLNTEAFF. In DNA form, the CDR3 reads TGTGCCAGCAGCCAAGAACTATACAACTTGAACACTGAAGCTTTCTTT.

The chain is built from TRBV7-2 and TRBJ2-7, with 9 bases aligning to TRBD2. Trimming at V came to 4 bases and at J to 2 bases, leaving 12 bases not matched to a gene. Germline loops: CDR1 SGHTA, CDR2 FQGNSA. The CDR3 sequence is 17 residues long. CDR3 DNA sequence: TGTGCCAGCAGCTCAACCATACTAGCGGGTACTACCTACGAGCAGTACTTC. This encodes CASSSTILAGTTYEQYF.

This chain connects TRBV28 to TRBJ1-2, with unresolved D. The CDR3 consists of 14 residues. Trimming took 1 base from V and 6 from J, leaving 12 bases between them. Germline CDR1 is MDHEN and CDR2 is SYDVKM. The DNA of the CDR3 is TGTGCCAGCAGTTTATTATCGGGAATCAATGGCTACACCTTC. It is translated as CASSLLSGINGYTF.

Points on this clone: Other nucleotide sequences from this sample produce the same CDR3. The J gene is TRBJ2-7, the V gene TRBV27; 7 bases are a match to TRBD2. The CDR3 runs to 14 residues. V lost 0 bases to trimming and J lost 1 base; unmatched junction nucleotides: 0. The germline CDR1 and CDR2 sequences are MNHEY and SMNVEV (reference sequence). The CDR3 region has the DNA TGTGCCAGCAGTTTATCGGGAGGGTCCTACGAGCAGTACTTC. This sequence encodes CASSLSGGSYEQYF.

J is TRBJ1-5 and V is TRBV6-5; possibly TRBD1 for D (6 bases). The CDR3 runs 11 residues. Germline loops: CDR1 MNHEY, CDR2 SVGAGI. V was shortened by 11 bases and J by 7 bases, with 12 bases between the two germline ends. CDR3 sequence (DNA): TGTGCCGGCGGGGGGCAGCAGCCCCAGCATTTT. Translated: CAGGGQQPQHF.

V usage is TRBV4-3 and J usage is TRBJ1-4, with unresolved D. Trimming removed 2 bases at V and 8 bases at J, with 9 bases between. Germline assignment: CDR1 LGHNA and CDR2 YSLEER. The CDR3 runs 13 residues. This chain's CDR3 is CASSQPPQEKLFF. The CDR3 region has the DNA TGCGCCAGCAGCCAACCCCCTCAGGAAAAACTGTTTTTT.